The source of this T cell receptor (beta chain) is a study of cytomegalovirus exposure and HLA in healthy donors. Germline V CDR1 and CDR2: SGHAT, FQNNGV. Losses at the gene ends were 1 base for V and 1 base for J; bases not matched to a gene: 5. The CDR3 length is 16 residues. In the PCR, 60 Vbeta and 13 Jbeta primers were used. Using immunoSEQ multiplex PCR, the repertoire was profiled, and TCRdb retains in-frame clones only, with some absent. This sample has approximately 110,000 clones, with 82% found just once. The chain couples TRBV11-2 to TRBJ1-2; TRBD1 aligns across 8 bases. The TCR sequence derives from a woman between 18 and 29 years old in good health and CMV-seronegative. The sequencing sample was made of PBMCs. CDR3 nucleotide sequence: TGTGCCAGCAGCTTAGGCCAGGGGGCTAGTAACTATGGCTACACCTTC. Its translation is CASSLGQGASNYGYTF.